The 17 T cell receptor beta chains in this list originate from one sample, sequenced in a study of human T cells and chemical hapten exposure (dated by TCRdb to the early 2020s). Total RNA was extracted from unfractionated whole blood collected in Tempus Blood RNA tubes. The library was generated by 5' RACE. The sample was run on an Illumina MiSeq. TCRdb reanalyzed the raw reads on its own, using fastp at Q25 for trimming and MiXCR for clone calling, and kept in-frame beta chains. CDR3 protein sequences are deduplicated, and each keeps its most common genes and DNA. This sample comprises 110,000 or so distinct CDR3 sequences, roughly a fifth of them detected only once. The biggest ten clones account for approximately 2.6% of the sample. The origin of the receptors is a human donor in good health.

In its sample, this clonotype was seen many times. The chain employs TRBV7-6 and TRBJ2-7, with 10 bases lining up with TRBD2. The CDR3 extends over 14 amino acids. Germline V gene lookup returns CDR1 SGHVS and CDR2 FNYEAQ. V was clipped by 4 bases and J by 9 bases; unmatched bases: 9. The CDR3 DNA sequence: TGTGCCAGCAGCTCCACTAGCGGGATAGGTTGGCAGTACTTC. Translation: CASSSTSGIGWQYF.

The chain uses TRBV5-4 and TRBJ2-7, with TRBD2 matching 8 bases. This CDR3 has 14 residues. Germline values: CDR1 SGHNT, CDR2 YYREEE (reference sequence). The V gene end was trimmed by 1 base and the J gene end by 7 bases; junction bases not matched to a gene: 7. CDR3 nucleotides: TGTGCCAGCAGCTTGACTAGCGGCCTGAAGGAGCAGTACTTC. It specifies CASSLTSGLKEQYF.

This chain connects TRBV6-6 to TRBJ2-7, with TRBD1 matching 12 bases. The CDR3 extends over 14 amino acids. V lost 4 bases to trimming and J lost 5 bases; unmatched junction nucleotides: 3. Germline V gene data show CDR1 as MNHNY and CDR2 as SVGAGI (reference sequence). This CDR3 reads CASSSGQGANEQYF. DNA of the CDR3: TGTGCCAGCAGTTCGGGACAGGGGGCCAACGAGCAGTACTTC.

The chain uses TRBV27 and TRBJ2-6, with TRBD1 matching over 10 bases. CDR3 length equals 18 residues. Germline V gene lookup returns CDR1 MNHEY and CDR2 SMNVEV (reference sequence). V was clipped by 5 bases and J by 0 bases; unmatched bases: 7. Here the CDR3 reads CASSILGQGSSGANVLTF. The CDR3 DNA reads as TGTGCCAGCAGTATCCTGGGACAGGGGTCCTCTGGGGCCAACGTCCTGACTTTC. Complete variable domain (other parts from reference TRBV27 and TRBJ2-6): EAQVTQNPRYLITVTGKKLTVTCSQNMNHEYMSWYRQDPGLGLRQIYYSMNVEVTDKGDVPEGYKVSRKEKRNFPLILESPSPNQTSLYFCASSILGQGSSGANVLTFGAGSRLTVL.

Written as DNA, the CDR3 is TGTGCCAGCAGTTCCCGGACTAGCGCTTACTCCTACGAGCAGTACTTC. It codes for CASSSRTSAYSYEQYF. The chain carries TRBV27 and TRBJ2-7; 9 bases align to TRBD2. CDR3 size: 16 residues. J was trimmed by 0 bases and V by 4 bases; bases with no gene match: 7. Germline V CDR1 and CDR2: MNHEY, SMNVEV (reference sequence).

CDR3 nucleotide sequence: TGCAGTGCTAGAGATTTCCGGGACAGCAATCAGCCCCAGCATTTT. Encoded protein: CSARDFRDSNQPQHF. The chain uses TRBV20-1 and TRBJ1-5, with D perhaps TRBD1 (5 bases). The CDR3 consists of 15 residues. Per germline, CDR1 DFQATT and CDR2 SNEGSKA (reference sequence). V was shortened by 0 bases and J by 1 base, with 10 bases between the two germline ends.

The chain employs TRBV28 and TRBJ2-7; 12 positions agree with TRBD2. V was pared by 9 bases and J by 7 bases, with 10 bases of the junction left unmatched. Germline V gene sequence: CDR1 MDHEN, CDR2 SYDVKM. The CDR3 contains 14 residues. DNA for the CDR3: TGTGCCAGTCGGGCTAGCGGGAGGGGGAGAGAGCAGTACTTC. Translated, it gives CASRASGRGREQYF. The variable domain in full, with the rest retrieved from reference TRBV28 and TRBJ2-7, is DVKVTQSSRYLVKRTGEKVFLECVQDMDHENMFWYRQDPGLGLRLIYFSYDVKMKEKGDIPEGYSVSREKKERFSLILESASTNQTSMYLCASRASGRGREQYFGPGTRLTVT.

Only a few counts were recorded for this clonotype. The rearrangement uses TRBV5-1 and TRBJ1-5; tentatively, D is TRBD1 (5 bases). Germline CDR1 is SGHRS and CDR2 is YFSETQ. The V gene lost 3 bases and the J gene lost 8 bases, with 15 bases spanning the gap. CDR3 length equals 14 residues. CDR3 amino acids: CASSSLGSGEPQHF. The CDR3 bases are TGCGCCAGCAGCTCCTTGGGTTCGGGGGAGCCCCAGCATTTT.

In its sample, this clonotype was seen a few times. V is TRBV27 and J is TRBJ1-5; TRBD1 might be the D (5 bases). With 4 bases removed from V and 6 bases from J, the gap between germline ends came to 22 bases. Germline values: CDR1 MNHEY, CDR2 SMNVEV (reference sequence). This CDR3 is built from 17 residues. As DNA, the CDR3 is TGTGCCAGCAGTTCCCTCCTCTGGCAGGGCCAAGGTCAGCCCCAGCATTTT. The encoded protein is CASSSLLWQGQGQPQHF.

The chain employs TRBV5-6 and TRBJ1-5, with TRBD1 matching 8 bases. V dropped 4 bases and J dropped 6; count of bases not matched to a gene: 9. CDR3 size: 15 residues. Germline lookup yields CDR1 SGHDT and CDR2 YYEEEE. The CDR3 bases are TGTGCCAGCAGCCGGGACAGGAGGGTGGGTCAGCCCCAGCATTTT. This codes for CASSRDRRVGQPQHF.

Only a few counts were recorded for this clonotype. The genes are TRBV7-3 and TRBJ1-1; D remains ambiguous. The CDR3 extends over 15 amino acids. Germline V gives CDR1 SGHTA, CDR2 FQGTGA. Trimming shortened V by 1 base and J by 0 bases, and 9 bases separated the two germline ends. CDR3 sequence reads: CASSLSAALNTEAFF. CDR3 nucleotides: TGTGCCAGCAGCTTAAGTGCAGCATTGAACACTGAAGCTTTCTTT.

The chain links TRBV6-5 to TRBJ1-5; no clear D gene. The V and J ends lost 6 bases and 7 bases respectively, with 19 bases between them. CDR1 is MNHEY and CDR2 is SVGAGI in the germline V gene. The CDR3 has 15 amino acids. CDR3: CASREAAGAVQPQHF. CDR3 nucleotides: TGTGCCAGCAGAGAGGCAGCGGGCGCGGTACAGCCCCAGCATTTT.

This clonotype was seen repeatedly, ten times or more. This rearrangement joins TRBV2 to TRBJ1-2, with a tentative D call TRBD1 (5 bases). The CDR3 runs to 14 residues. V lost 7 bases, J lost 6 bases, and 18 bases lay in between. The germline V gene has CDR1 SNHLY and CDR2 FYNNEI. The CDR3 bases are TGTGCCAGCAATCTCCTCAGTTGGGACGATGGCTACACCTTC. Protein sequence: CASNLLSWDDGYTF.

The chain couples TRBV4-1 to TRBJ1-2, with no clear D. Trimming stripped 4 bases from V and 0 bases from J, with 12 bases between. The CDR3 extends over 15 amino acids. Germline-derived CDR1 and CDR2 are MGHRA and YSYEKL. CDR3 DNA sequence: TGCGCCAGCAGCCCCACGGAATTAGCTAACTATGGCTACACCTTC. It is translated as CASSPTELANYGYTF.

The chain couples TRBV6-5 to TRBJ2-7, with 9 bases fitting TRBD1. After removal of 4 bases from V and 2 bases from J, the junction contained 9 bases not matched to a gene. In germline, CDR1 is MNHEY, CDR2 SVGAGI. The CDR3 is made up of 16 amino acids. CDR3 coding DNA: TGTGCCAGCAGTTGGAGCTACAGGGGGCGCACCTACGAGCAGTACTTC. It codes for CASSWSYRGRTYEQYF.

This clonotype was counted a few times. J is TRBJ1-2 and V is TRBV10-2; D might be TRBD1 (5 bases). The CDR3 is 14 residues long. Germline values: CDR1 WSHSY, CDR2 SAAADI. Trimming cost V 3 bases and J 6 bases, with 14 bases left between them. The CDR3 reads CASSEIDSLNGYTF. The CDR3 DNA reads TGCGCCAGCAGTGAAATAGACAGTTTGAATGGCTACACCTTC.

This sequence joins TRBV5-6 and TRBJ2-3; no definite D call. V was cut by 4 bases and J by 5 bases, with 11 bases left in between. CDR1 is SGHDT, CDR2 YYEEEE, per germline. This CDR3 contains 13 residues. CDR3 bases: TGTGCCAGCAGCATGCTTAGCCGAGATACGCAGTATTTT. This encodes CASSMLSRDTQYF. The variable domain in full, completed from reference TRBV5-6 and TRBJ2-3, reads DAGVTQSPTHLIKTRGQQVTLRCSPKSGHDTVSWYQQALGQGPQFIFQYYEEEERQRGNFPDRFSGHQFPNYSSELNVNALLLGDSALYLCASSMLSRDTQYFGPGTRLTVL.